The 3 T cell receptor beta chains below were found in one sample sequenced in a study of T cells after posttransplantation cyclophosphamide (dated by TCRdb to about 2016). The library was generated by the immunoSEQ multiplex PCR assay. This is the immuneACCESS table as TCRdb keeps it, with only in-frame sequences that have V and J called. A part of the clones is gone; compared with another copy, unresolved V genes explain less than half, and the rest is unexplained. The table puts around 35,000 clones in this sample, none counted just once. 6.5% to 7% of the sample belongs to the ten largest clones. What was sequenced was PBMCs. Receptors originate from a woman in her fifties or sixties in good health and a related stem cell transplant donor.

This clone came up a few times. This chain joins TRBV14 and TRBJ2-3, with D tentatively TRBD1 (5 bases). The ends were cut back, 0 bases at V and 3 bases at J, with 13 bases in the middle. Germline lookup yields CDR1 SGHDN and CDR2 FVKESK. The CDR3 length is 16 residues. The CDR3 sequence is CASSQDLGRETDTQYF. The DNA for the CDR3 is TGTGCCAGCAGCCAAGATTTGGGCAGGGAAACAGATACGCAGTATTTT. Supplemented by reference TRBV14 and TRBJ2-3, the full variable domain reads EAGVTQFPSHSVIEKGQTVTLRCDPISGHDNLYWYRRVMGKEIKFLLHFVKESKQDESGMPNNRFLAERTGGTYSTLKVQPAELEDSGVYFCASSQDLGRETDTQYFGPGTRLTVL.

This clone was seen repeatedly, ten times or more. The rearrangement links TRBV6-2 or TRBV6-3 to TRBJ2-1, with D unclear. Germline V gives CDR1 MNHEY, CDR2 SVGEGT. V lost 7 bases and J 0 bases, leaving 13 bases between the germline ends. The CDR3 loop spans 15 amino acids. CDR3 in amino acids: CASTPLVSSYNEQFF. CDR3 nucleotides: TGTGCCAGCACCCCACTTGTTAGCTCCTACAATGAGCAGTTCTTC.

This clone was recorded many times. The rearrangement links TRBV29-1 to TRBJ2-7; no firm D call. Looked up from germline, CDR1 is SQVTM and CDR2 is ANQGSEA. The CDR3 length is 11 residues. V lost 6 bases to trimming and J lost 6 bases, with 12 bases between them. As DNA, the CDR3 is TGCAGCGTCCTAACGCTACGCGAGCAGTACTTC. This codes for CSVLTLREQYF.